Listed here are 20 T cell receptor beta chains from one sample, sequenced in a study of T cell repertoires in cytomegalovirus infection. What these receptors recognize is not known. MiXCR was run by TCRdb on the reads, yielding one entry per CDR3 protein. The repertoire holds 370,000 or so distinct CDR3 sequences, with about 35% as singletons. Specimen: cultured PBMCs, collected from culture after CMV antigen stimulation. The receptors originated from a human donor in good health (CMV status not recorded). Some clones in this sample may be carry-over from other donors' samples.

The chain uses TRBV7-2 and TRBJ2-4; D is ambiguous. Between the trimmed V and J ends, which lost 5 bases and 9 bases, there was a span of 11 bases. There are 12 residues in the CDR3. The germline CDR1 and CDR2 sequences are SGHTA and FQGNSA. The chain's CDR3 is CASSRDQAIQYF. The CDR3 DNA reads TGTGCCAGCAGCCGTGATCAGGCCATTCAGTACTTC.

The V call is TRBV9, the J call TRBJ2-1; 12 positions agree with TRBD2. Germline V gene sequence: CDR1 SGDLS, CDR2 YYNGEE. The V and J ends lost 2 bases and 10 bases, in that order; junction bases with no gene match: 10. This CDR3 contains 16 residues. This chain's CDR3 is CASSVDPGGLAGEQFF. For the CDR3, the DNA is TGTGCCAGCAGCGTCGACCCGGGAGGACTAGCGGGAGAGCAGTTCTTC.

A note on this clonotype: One end of the junction is discordant with germline, which a read error may explain. This sequence joins TRBV3-1 and TRBJ2-1; a possible D gene is TRBD2 (5 bases). The CDR3 consists of 13 residues. Germline V gene data show CDR1 as LGHDT and CDR2 as YNNKEL (reference sequence). CDR3 sequence: CASSRLSDNEKFF. The CDR3 DNA follows: TGTGCCAGCAGCCGACTATCAGACAATGAGAAGTTCTTC.

The chain carries TRBV12-3 or TRBV12-4 and TRBJ2-4, with D perhaps matching TRBD2 (6 bases). CDR3 length: 12 amino acids. The V end was cut by 5 bases, the J end by 9 bases, with 11 bases between. The CDR3 coding sequence is TGTGCCAGCAGTCCTGGGGGGAGCATTCAGTACTTC. Protein: CASSPGGSIQYF.

The chain carries TRBV18 and TRBJ1-1; TRBD1 agrees at 9 bases. CDR1 is KGHSH, CDR2 LQKENI, per germline. This CDR3 is built from 14 residues. V lost 2 bases to trimming and J lost 5 bases; unmatched junction nucleotides: 3. Here the CDR3 DNA reads TGTGCCAGCTCACCATATGACAGGGGGACTGAAGCTTTCTTT. It specifies CASSPYDRGTEAFF.

This clonotype has a handful of counts. CDR3 nucleotides: TGTGCCAGCGGACTAGCGGGACCCGGGGAGCTGTTTTTT. It codes for CASGLAGPGELFF. V usage is TRBV19 and J usage is TRBJ2-2, with 12 bases aligning to TRBD2. J was trimmed by 6 bases and V by 9 bases; bases with no gene match: 2. This CDR3 region has 13 residues. CDR1 and CDR2 (germline): LNHDA, SQIVND (reference sequence).

This clonotype occurred a few times. This rearrangement joins TRBV20-1 to TRBJ2-5, with 12 bases identical to TRBD2. The V gene's germline CDR1 is DFQATT and CDR2 SNEGSKA (reference sequence). This CDR3 is 16 amino acids long. V shed 4 bases, J shed 2 bases, and the junction held 8 bases outside the gene matches. In DNA form, the CDR3 reads TGCAGTGCTATGATGACTAGCGGGAGTTATCAAGAGACCCAGTACTTC. Its protein product is CSAMMTSGSYQETQYF.

About this clonotype itself: One end of the junction varies from germline; a read error may be responsible. V usage is TRBV12-3 or TRBV12-4 and J usage is TRBJ2-6; D gene uncertain. CDR3 length: 16 amino acids. The CDR3 DNA follows: TGTGCCAGCAGACAAGACACCCTCTCTTGGGCCAACGTCCTGACTTTC. This encodes CASRQDTLSWANVLTF.

The count of this clonotype is one. This sequence joins TRBV6-2 or TRBV6-3 and TRBJ1-5, with D perhaps matching TRBD1 (5 bases). There are 18 residues in the CDR3. Germline V gene sequence: CDR1 MNHEY, CDR2 SVGEGT. V lost 0 bases, J lost 0 bases, and 15 bases lay in between. In nucleotides, the CDR3 is TGTGCCAGCAGTTACTCCGACGAGCGGGGGTATAGCAATCAGCCCCAGCATTTT. Translation gives CASSYSDERGYSNQPQHF.

In its sample, this clonotype was seen a few times. The chain joins TRBV10-3 to TRBJ2-6, with TRBD2 matching over 11 bases. V gave up 7 bases and J gave up 0 bases; unmatched junction bases: 17. The CDR3 is made up of 21 amino acids. Germline values: CDR1 ENHRY, CDR2 SYGVKD. The CDR3 DNA is TGTGCCATCATTGGTAGCGGGAGGGCCTGCCCAACAAACTCTGGGGCCAACGTCCTGACTTTC. Translated: CAIIGSGRACPTNSGANVLTF.

The rearrangement joins TRBV10-3 to TRBJ1-6, with D hard to call. Germline values: CDR1 ENHRY, CDR2 SYGVKD. The CDR3 totals 15 residues. The ends were cut back, 3 bases at V and 0 bases at J, with 6 bases in the middle. The CDR3: CAISDGFSYNSPLHF. CDR3 bases: TGTGCCATCAGTGATGGATTCTCCTATAATTCACCCCTCCACTTT.

This sequence joins TRBV6-6 and TRBJ1-1; 7 bases are a match to TRBD1. Losses at the gene ends were 6 bases for V and 0 bases for J; bases not matched to a gene: 4. The CDR3 contains 14 residues. CDR1 is MNHNY, CDR2 SVGAGI, per germline (reference sequence). The CDR3 region is CASRVQGLNTEAFF. The CDR3 bases are TGTGCCAGCAGAGTACAGGGGCTGAACACTGAAGCTTTCTTT.

This chain links TRBV12-3 or TRBV12-4 with TRBJ1-5, with D possibly being TRBD1 (6 bases). Between the trimmed V and J ends, which lost 8 bases and 4 bases, there was a span of 12 bases. The length of the CDR3 is 13 residues. The CDR3 reads CASLGGVNQPQHF. CDR3 in DNA: TGTGCCAGCTTGGGGGGCGTGAATCAGCCCCAGCATTTT.

The table lists this clonotype with many counts. The chain uses TRBV7-8 and TRBJ1-1; D unresolved. V lost 4 bases to trimming and J lost 3 bases, with 12 bases between them. Germline CDR1 and CDR2: SGHVS and FQNEAQ. This CDR3 has 14 amino acids. CDR3 amino acids: CASSSRGRDTEAFF. The CDR3 nucleotides are TGTGCCAGCAGCTCCCGAGGGAGAGACACTGAAGCTTTCTTT.

V and J are TRBV19 and TRBJ2-2; D unclear. V was pared by 3 bases and J by 5 bases, with 7 bases between. From germline, CDR1 is LNHDA and CDR2 SQIVND (reference sequence). The CDR3 spans 13 residues. The CDR3 coding sequence is TGTGCCAGTAGTATTCTTCTTACCGGGGAGCTGTTTTTT. It translates to CASSILLTGELFF.

This chain's CDR3 is CASSQRVSGEIFTDTQYF. The CDR3 coding sequence is TGCGCCAGCAGCCAAAGGGTTAGCGGGGAAATCTTCACAGATACGCAGTATTTT. The chain has TRBV4-1 and TRBJ2-3, with TRBD2 matching over 8 bases. Germline V gene data show CDR1 as MGHRA and CDR2 as YSYEKL. This CDR3 is 18 amino acids long. Trimming removed 2 bases from V and 2 bases from J; junction bases left unmatched: 12.

The V and J genes are TRBV20-1 and TRBJ1-1; unclear D gene. Germline V gene sequence: CDR1 DFQATT, CDR2 SNEGSKA (reference sequence). CDR3 length: 16 amino acids. V lost 0 bases and J 3 bases, leaving 17 bases between the germline ends. CDR3 nucleotides: TGCAGTGCTAGAGAAAAAGGAGCAGGAACGTACACTGAAGCTTTCTTT. It translates to CSAREKGAGTYTEAFF.

Concerning this clonotype: With a much larger clone just one base away, this may be a read error. Because the CDR3 is missing its conserved closing phenylalanine or tryptophan, this is likely a read error. The rearrangement uses TRBV7-2 and TRBJ2-7, with TRBD2 matching 13 bases. This CDR3 comprises 19 residues. Germline V gives CDR1 SGHTA, CDR2 FQGNSA. Trimming took 4 bases from V and 0 from J; bases not matched to a gene: 12. CDR3 DNA sequence: TGTGCCAGCAGCTCTTCCGGGACTAGCGGGACCCATAGCTCCTACGAGCAGTACCTC. It yields the protein CASSSSGTSGTHSSYEQYL.

The V call is TRBV20-1, the J call TRBJ2-3; TRBD2 matches 10 bases. Unmatched junction bases numbered 8, after V lost 1 base and J lost 4 bases. The CDR3 contains 16 residues. Per germline, CDR1 DFQATT and CDR2 SNEGSKA (reference sequence). The CDR3 DNA reads TGCAGTGCTAGAGTAACTCCTAGCGGGAGTTCAGATACGCAGTATTTT. It yields the protein CSARVTPSGSSDTQYF.

This chain connects TRBV5-1 to TRBJ2-4; 8 bases are a match to TRBD2. There are 18 residues in the CDR3. V lost 0 bases to trimming and J lost 1 base; unmatched junction nucleotides: 9. Germline V gene data show CDR1 as SGHRS and CDR2 as YFSETQ. The CDR3 here is CASSLASGRIFAKNIQYF. The CDR3 coding sequence is TGCGCCAGCAGCTTGGCGAGCGGGAGAATTTTTGCCAAAAACATTCAGTACTTC.